This entry lists 32 T cell receptor beta chains sequenced from one sample in a study of cytomegalovirus exposure and HLA in healthy donors. The PCR employed 60 Vbeta primers together with 13 Jbeta primers. The method was immunoSEQ multiplex PCR; TCRdb's version includes in-frame clones alone and lacks a portion of them. Among roughly 200,000 clones listed, about 83% were seen once. Sequencing was performed on PBMCs. The receptors come from a female donor in good health and CMV-seronegative.

The V gene is TRBV7-8, the J gene TRBJ2-5; D may be TRBD2 (6 bases). CDR3 length: 13 amino acids. The V gene lost 5 bases and the J gene lost 11 bases, with 18 bases spanning the gap. Looked up from germline, CDR1 is SGHVS and CDR2 is FQNEAQ. The CDR3 DNA sequence: TGTGCCAGCAGCGCAAGAGAACTAGCAATTCAGTACTTC. Translating gives CASSARELAIQYF.

The V gene is TRBV5-4, the J gene TRBJ2-1; 8 nucleotides match TRBD2. The CDR3 consists of 17 residues. Germline V CDR1 and CDR2: SGHNT, YYREEE (reference sequence). V shed 3 bases and J 4 bases; nucleotides not matched to a gene: 12. The CDR3 is CASSWKAGATIYNEQFF. CDR3 nucleotides: TGTGCCAGCAGCTGGAAAGCGGGGGCCACGATTTACAATGAGCAGTTCTTC.

The rearrangement uses TRBV27 and TRBJ1-5; TRBD1 is a possible D gene (6 bases). Trimming pared 2 bases from V and 3 bases from J, leaving 14 bases between. CDR3 length: 16 residues. Per the germline V gene, CDR1 is MNHEY and CDR2 is SMNVEV (reference sequence). The CDR3 DNA reads as TGTGCCAGCAGTTTAGTTTCGGGGGGCAACAATCAGCCCCAGCATTTT. This encodes CASSLVSGGNNQPQHF.

DNA for the CDR3: TGTGCCATCAGAGTTAGCGCGAGCTCCTACAATGAGCAGTTCTTC. Protein: CAIRVSASSYNEQFF. The V and J genes are TRBV10-3 and TRBJ2-1; D is perhaps TRBD2 (5 bases). This CDR3 has 15 amino acids. Between the trimmed V and J ends, which lost 6 bases and 0 bases, there was a span of 12 bases. Germline CDR1 ENHRY, CDR2 SYGVKD.

The V call is TRBV30, the J call TRBJ1-4, with a weak D call TRBD1 (5 bases). The germline V gene encodes CDR1 GTSNPN and CDR2 SVGIG (reference sequence). The CDR3 covers 13 residues. V dropped 2 bases and J dropped 4 bases, with 8 bases sitting between them. The CDR3 sequence: CAWSSGINEKLFF. Here the CDR3 DNA reads TGTGCCTGGAGTTCAGGGATTAATGAAAAACTGTTTTTT.

The V call is TRBV6-5, the J call TRBJ1-1; 9 bases align to TRBD1. The CDR3 spans 14 residues. The ends lost 2 bases at V and 8 bases at J; junction bases unmatched: 6. Germline V CDR1 and CDR2: MNHEY, SVGAGI. The CDR3 loop is CASSYRGQGSEAFF. The CDR3 bases are TGTGCCAGCAGTTACCGTGGACAGGGGAGCGAAGCTTTCTTT.

V gene TRBV15 combines with J gene TRBJ1-6; 7 bases fit TRBD1. Trimming removed 3 bases from V and 9 bases from J; junction bases left unmatched: 14. CDR1 LNHNV and CDR2 YYDKDF come from the germline V gene (reference sequence). The length of the CDR3 is 17 residues. The CDR3 DNA follows: TGTGCCACCAGCAGCACTAACAGGGGTTCACGAGGTTCACCCCTCCACTTT. Amino acids: CATSSTNRGSRGSPLHF.

The gene calls are TRBV7-8 and TRBJ2-7; the match to TRBD1 covers 9 bases. Germline V gene sequence: CDR1 SGHVS, CDR2 FQNEAQ. V dropped 4 bases and J dropped 5; count of bases not matched to a gene: 6. The CDR3 spans 14 residues. CDR3 residues: CASSSGQGIDEQYF. The DNA for the CDR3 is TGTGCCAGCAGCTCGGGACAGGGTATAGACGAGCAGTACTTC.

The genes are TRBV5-4 and TRBJ2-7; 8 bases agree with TRBD1. The CDR3 has 14 residues. Germline CDR1 SGHNT, CDR2 YYREEE (reference sequence). V was pared by 1 base and J by 2 bases, with 2 bases of the junction left unmatched. The CDR3 region has the DNA TGTGCCAGCAGCTTGACAGGGGGGCCCTACGAGCAGTACTTC. It specifies CASSLTGGPYEQYF.

V usage is TRBV29-1 and J usage is TRBJ2-5; possibly TRBD1 for D (6 bases). V lost 6 bases to trimming and J lost 3 bases, with 17 bases between them. From germline, CDR1 is SQVTM and CDR2 ANQGSEA. There are 14 residues in the CDR3. The CDR3 region is CSVHRPGQKETQYF. The CDR3 coding sequence is TGCAGCGTGCACCGACCTGGACAGAAAGAGACCCAGTACTTC. Looking up the rest from reference TRBV29-1 and TRBJ2-5 gives the full variable domain: SAVISQKPSRDICQRGTSLTIQCQVDSQVTMMFWYRQQPGQSLTLIATANQGSEATYESGFVIDKFPISRPNLTFSTLTVSNMSPEDSSIYLCSVHRPGQKETQYFGPGTRLLVL.

The rearrangement links TRBV11-3 to TRBJ2-7; D perhaps matches TRBD1 (7 bases). Trimming left V 5 bases short and J 3 bases short, with 11 bases between. CDR3 length: 13 amino acids. Germline lookup yields CDR1 SGHNT and CDR2 YENEEA. The CDR3 spells CASSPRGDYEQYF. CDR3 coding DNA: TGTGCCAGCAGCCCCAGGGGGGACTACGAGCAGTACTTC. The full variable domain, its missing parts supplied by reference TRBV11-3 and TRBJ2-7, is EAGVVQSPRYKIIEKKQPVAFWCNPISGHNTLYWYLQNLGQGPELLIRYENEEAVDDSQLPKDRFSAERLKGVDSTLKIQPAELGDSAVYLCASSPRGDYEQYFGPGTRLTVT.

V is TRBV5-6 and J is TRBJ1-1; TRBD1 might be the D (5 bases). The CDR3 is made up of 15 amino acids. Trimming took 0 bases from V and 1 from J, leaving 10 bases between them. CDR1 and CDR2 from the germline V gene are SGHDT and YYEEEE. Written as DNA, the CDR3 is TGTGCCAGCAGCTTGGTCGGAGGGGAGAACACTGAAGCTTTCTTT. Protein product: CASSLVGGENTEAFF.

The table lists this clone with a few counts. The V call is TRBV5-1, the J call TRBJ2-7, with no clear D. The CDR3 spans 15 residues. V shed 3 bases and J shed 2 bases, with 15 bases lying between them. The V gene's germline CDR1 is SGHRS and CDR2 YFSETQ. The CDR3 loop reads CASSSNSGLPYEQYF. CDR3 nucleotide sequence: TGCGCCAGCAGCTCCAACTCCGGGTTACCCTACGAGCAGTACTTC.

V and J are TRBV5-1 and TRBJ2-7; no clear D gene. In germline, CDR1 is SGHRS, CDR2 YFSETQ. The CDR3 has 13 amino acids. V lost 3 bases to trimming and J lost 3 bases, with 10 bases between them. The CDR3 coding sequence is TGCGCCAGCAGCTCGTCGGGTCACTACGAGCAGTACTTC. It is translated as CASSSSGHYEQYF.

This sequence joins TRBV4-1 and TRBJ1-3, with D possibly TRBD1 on 5 matching bases. CDR1 is MGHRA, CDR2 YSYEKL, per germline. The CDR3 loop spans 13 amino acids. V dropped 8 bases and J dropped 5 bases, with 13 bases sitting between them. The CDR3 DNA follows: TGCGCCAGCGGGGGGGGATCCCGAAACACCATATATTTT. This translates into CASGGGSRNTIYF.

The chain couples TRBV28 to TRBJ2-1; TRBD1 matches at 7 bases. The CDR3 consists of 13 residues. V trimming: 8 bases; J trimming: 10 bases; junction bases outside the gene matches: 11. Germline assignment: CDR1 MDHEN and CDR2 SYDVKM. CDR3 protein: CASLLQGSPEQFF. The CDR3 DNA reads TGTGCCAGCTTATTACAGGGGTCGCCGGAGCAGTTCTTC.

This clone has a handful of counts. This rearrangement joins TRBV30 to TRBJ1-2, with TRBD1 identical over 10 bases. Germline lookup yields CDR1 GTSNPN and CDR2 SVGIG (reference sequence). The junction had 4 bases not matched to a gene; V was cut back by 2 bases and J by 4 bases. CDR3 size: 14 residues. Written as DNA, the CDR3 is TGTGCCTGGAGTCGGGACAGGGGAGCCTATGGCTACACCTTC. Its translation is CAWSRDRGAYGYTF.

The V and J genes are TRBV7-2 and TRBJ2-7; 13 bases fit TRBD2. CDR1 and CDR2 from the germline V gene are SGHTA and FQGNSA. The CDR3 is made up of 15 amino acids. V dropped 3 bases and J dropped 6; count of bases not matched to a gene: 5. CDR3 nucleotide sequence: TGTGCCAGCAGCTTTCGGACTAGCGGGAGCCGCGAGCAGTACTTC. Encoded protein: CASSFRTSGSREQYF.

The rearrangement joins TRBV9 to TRBJ2-1; TRBD2 agrees at 11 bases. The trim removed 0 bases at V and 4 bases at J, leaving 3 bases unmatched. The CDR3 consists of 16 residues. Germline-derived CDR1 and CDR2 are SGDLS and YYNGEE. CDR3 DNA sequence: TGTGCCAGCAGCGTAGTAGCGGGGGGGACATACAATGAGCAGTTCTTC. This gives the protein CASSVVAGGTYNEQFF.

The chain joins TRBV2 to TRBJ2-7, with 9 bases aligning to TRBD1. The V gene's germline CDR1 is SNHLY and CDR2 FYNNEI. Losses at the gene ends were 3 bases for V and 4 bases for J; bases not matched to a gene: 7. The CDR3 contains 15 residues. The CDR3 loop reads CASSDPGQGLYEQYF. As DNA, the CDR3 is TGTGCCAGCAGTGACCCGGGACAGGGTCTATACGAGCAGTACTTC. The full variable domain, with the rest looked up from reference TRBV2 and TRBJ2-7, is EPEVTQTPSHQVTQMGQEVILRCVPISNHLYFYWYRQILGQKVEFLVSFYNNEISEKSEIFDDQFSVERPDGSNFTLKIRSTKLEDSAMYFCASSDPGQGLYEQYFGPGTRLTVT.

Regarding this clone: The junction does not match germline at one end; this may be a read error. V and J are TRBV7-9 and TRBJ2-5; 7 positions agree with TRBD1. The CDR3 spans 17 residues. CDR1 and CDR2 from the germline V gene are SEHNR and FQNEAQ (reference sequence). The CDR3 reads CSSRLLDRRILKETQYF. CDR3 DNA sequence: TGTTCCAGCAGGTTGTTGGACAGGCGGATTCTCAAAGAGACCCAGTACTTC.

The J gene is TRBJ2-7, the V gene TRBV21-1; TRBD1, the D gene given by the table, was not confirmed from the DNA. TRBV21-1 is classified as a pseudogene. The CDR3 covers 16 residues. For the CDR3, the DNA is TGTGCCAGCAGCAAAATGGTACAGGGTGCAAACTACGAGCAGTACTTC. It codes for CASSKMVQGANYEQYF.

The rearrangement links TRBV5-4 to TRBJ2-1; 11 bases are shared with TRBD2. Germline assignment: CDR1 SGHNT and CDR2 YYREEE (reference sequence). With 2 bases clipped from V and 13 bases from J, the junction kept 17 bases outside the gene matches. The CDR3 loop spans 17 amino acids. CDR3 in amino acids: CASSLGTSGKLAGLQFF. The DNA for the CDR3 is TGTGCCAGCAGCTTAGGGACTAGCGGTAAACTAGCGGGGCTTCAGTTCTTC.

The chain links TRBV7-8 to TRBJ2-2; no reliable D call. Germline V CDR1 and CDR2: SGHVS, FQNEAQ. Trimming pared 1 base from V and 1 base from J, leaving 7 bases between. The CDR3 is 15 residues long. CDR3 sequence: CASSLGTLNTGELFF. The CDR3 DNA reads as TGTGCCAGCAGCTTAGGTACATTGAACACCGGGGAGCTGTTTTTT.

The chain is built from TRBV19 and TRBJ1-4; D call uncertain. V dropped 3 bases and J dropped 0 bases, with 14 bases sitting between them. Germline-derived CDR1 and CDR2 are LNHDA and SQIVND (reference sequence). CDR3 size: 17 residues. The CDR3 loop is CASSIKRGTATNEKLFF. The DNA of the CDR3 is TGTGCCAGTAGTATTAAGCGGGGAACGGCAACTAATGAAAAACTGTTTTTT.

The V call is TRBV28, the J call TRBJ1-4; D is possibly TRBD1 (5 bases). CDR3 length equals 17 residues. V lost 5 bases to trimming and J lost 1 base, with 17 bases between them. Germline V CDR1 and CDR2: MDHEN, SYDVKM. DNA for the CDR3: TGTGCCAGCAGTCCTACCGGGGGGAGGGGAACTAATGAAAAACTGTTTTTT. It is translated as CASSPTGGRGTNEKLFF.

The chain couples TRBV5-4 to TRBJ2-7; 9 bases match TRBD2. This CDR3 has 14 amino acids. The junction had 5 bases not matched to a gene; V was cut back by 4 bases and J by 3 bases. Germline CDR1 is SGHNT and CDR2 is YYREEE (reference sequence). CDR3 amino acids: CASSGGRGGYEQYF. CDR3 nucleotides: TGTGCCAGCAGCGGGGGGCGGGGGGGCTACGAGCAGTACTTC. The variable domain in full, with the rest retrieved from reference TRBV5-4 and TRBJ2-7, is ETGVTQSPTHLIKTRGQQVTLRCSSQSGHNTVSWYQQALGQGPQFIFQYYREEENGRGNFPPRFSGLQFPNYSSELNVNALELDDSALYLCASSGGRGGYEQYFGPGTRLTVT.

The J gene is TRBJ2-5, the V gene TRBV7-9; TRBD2 is a possible D gene (5 bases). V was trimmed by 2 bases and J by 1 base, leaving 11 bases between them. The CDR3 spans 15 residues. Germline V gene data show CDR1 as SEHNR and CDR2 as FQNEAQ (reference sequence). The CDR3 reads CASSLFGSVQETQYF. In DNA, the CDR3 is TGTGCCAGCAGCTTATTTGGTAGCGTCCAAGAGACCCAGTACTTC.

J is TRBJ2-2 and V is TRBV7-2, with a tentative D call TRBD2 (6 bases). The CDR3 length is 16 residues. V shed 2 bases and J shed 4 bases, with 14 bases lying between them. Germline lookup yields CDR1 SGHTA and CDR2 FQGNSA. The CDR3 DNA is TGTGCCAGCAGCTTAACGGCGGGGTCTATCACCGGGGAGCTGTTTTTT. Translating it yields CASSLTAGSITGELFF. Together with reference TRBV7-2 and TRBJ2-2, the CDR3 gives the full variable domain: GAGVSQSPSNKVTEKGKDVELRCDPISGHTALYWYRQSLGQGLEFLIYFQGNSAPDKSGLPSDRFSAERTGGSVSTLTIQRTQQEDSAVYLCASSLTAGSITGELFFGEGSRLTVL.

The rearrangement joins TRBV2 to TRBJ2-7; 8 positions match TRBD2. This CDR3 contains 15 residues. J lost 2 bases, V lost 6 bases, and 9 bases had no gene match. Germline loops: CDR1 SNHLY, CDR2 FYNNEI. CDR3 sequence (DNA): TGTGCCAGCAGCTTTGGCGGGGGGTCTCCCTACGAGCAGTACTTC. Translation gives CASSFGGGSPYEQYF.

This clone has only one observation. V gene TRBV5-1 combines with J gene TRBJ1-2; TRBD1 matches 8 bases. Germline trimming cut 4 bases from V and 4 bases from J; bases unmatched to any gene: 15. The CDR3 contains 17 residues. CDR1 and CDR2 from the germline V gene are SGHRS and YFSETQ. The CDR3 here is CASSTGTGPIPRYGYTF. The CDR3 DNA is TGCGCCAGCAGCACCGGGACAGGACCCATCCCACGCTATGGCTACACCTTC.

The chain recombines TRBV7-8 with TRBJ1-1; no clear D gene. In germline, CDR1 is SGHVS, CDR2 FQNEAQ. The CDR3 spans 15 residues. The V gene lost 1 base and the J gene lost 1 base, with 10 bases spanning the gap. This CDR3 is CASSLVGGKNTEAFF. CDR3 bases: TGTGCCAGCAGCTTAGTAGGAGGGAAGAACACTGAAGCTTTCTTT.